The sample holds one count of the clone carrying this T cell receptor beta chain. What it binds is unknown. The CDR3 contains 12 residues. CDR1 is SQVTM, CDR2 ANQGSEA, per germline. V lost 3 bases to trimming and J lost 9 bases; unmatched junction nucleotides: 4. This entry comes from a study of T cells in localized non-small cell lung cancer. Study-wide findings and caveats: Of the tissues analyzed, uninvolved adjacent lung showed maximal T cell clonality, greater than tumor.

The protocol was immunoSEQ multiplex PCR, while the TCRdb copy is restricted to in-frame clones and leaves out a portion. The sample carries 35,000 to 40,000 clones, over 70% recorded once. J is TRBJ2-4 and V is TRBV29-1; 8 bases match TRBD2. The clonotype comes from a woman between 35 and 75 years old with stage I lung adenocarcinoma. The sample consisted of peripheral blood, taken before any cancer treatment. CDR3 region: CSVELAGFIQYF. In DNA form, the CDR3 reads TGCAGCGTTGAGTTAGCGGGGTTCATTCAGTACTTC.